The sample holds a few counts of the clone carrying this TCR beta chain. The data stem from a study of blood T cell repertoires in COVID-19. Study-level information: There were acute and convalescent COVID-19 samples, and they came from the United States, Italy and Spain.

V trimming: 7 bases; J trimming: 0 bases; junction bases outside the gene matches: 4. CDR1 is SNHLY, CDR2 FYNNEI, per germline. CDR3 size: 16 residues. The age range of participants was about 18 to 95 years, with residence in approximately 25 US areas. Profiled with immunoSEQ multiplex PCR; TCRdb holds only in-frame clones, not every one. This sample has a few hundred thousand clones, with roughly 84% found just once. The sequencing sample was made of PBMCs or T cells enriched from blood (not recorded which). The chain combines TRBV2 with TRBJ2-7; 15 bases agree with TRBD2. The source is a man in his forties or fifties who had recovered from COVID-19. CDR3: CASTGTSGGPSYEQYF. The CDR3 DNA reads TGTGCCAGCACTGGGACTAGCGGGGGGCCCTCCTACGAGCAGTACTTC.